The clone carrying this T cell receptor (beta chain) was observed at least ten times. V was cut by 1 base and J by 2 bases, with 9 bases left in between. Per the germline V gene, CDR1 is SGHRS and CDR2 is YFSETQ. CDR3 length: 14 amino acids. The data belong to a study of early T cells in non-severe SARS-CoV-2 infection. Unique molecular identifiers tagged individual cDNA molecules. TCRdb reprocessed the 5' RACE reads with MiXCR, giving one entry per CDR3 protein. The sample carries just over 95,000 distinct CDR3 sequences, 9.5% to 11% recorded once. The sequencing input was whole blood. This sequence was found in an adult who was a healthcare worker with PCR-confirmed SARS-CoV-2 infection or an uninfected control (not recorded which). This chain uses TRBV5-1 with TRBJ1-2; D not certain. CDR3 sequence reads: CASSLTPGNYGYTF. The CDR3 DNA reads TGCGCCAGCAGCTTGACTCCGGGAAACTATGGCTACACCTTC.